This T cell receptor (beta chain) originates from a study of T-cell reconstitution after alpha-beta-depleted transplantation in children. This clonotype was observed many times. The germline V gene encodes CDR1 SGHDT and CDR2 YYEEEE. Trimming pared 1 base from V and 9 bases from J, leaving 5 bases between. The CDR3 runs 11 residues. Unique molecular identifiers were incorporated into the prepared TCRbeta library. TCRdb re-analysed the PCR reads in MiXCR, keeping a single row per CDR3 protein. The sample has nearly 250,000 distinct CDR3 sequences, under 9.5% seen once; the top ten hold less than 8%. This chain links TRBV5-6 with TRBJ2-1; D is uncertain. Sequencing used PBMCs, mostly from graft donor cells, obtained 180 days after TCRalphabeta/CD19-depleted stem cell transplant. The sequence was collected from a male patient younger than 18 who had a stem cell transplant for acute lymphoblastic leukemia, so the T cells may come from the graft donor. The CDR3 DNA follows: TGTGCCAGCAGCTTGCTCGGTGAGCAGTTCTTC. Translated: CASSLLGEQFF.